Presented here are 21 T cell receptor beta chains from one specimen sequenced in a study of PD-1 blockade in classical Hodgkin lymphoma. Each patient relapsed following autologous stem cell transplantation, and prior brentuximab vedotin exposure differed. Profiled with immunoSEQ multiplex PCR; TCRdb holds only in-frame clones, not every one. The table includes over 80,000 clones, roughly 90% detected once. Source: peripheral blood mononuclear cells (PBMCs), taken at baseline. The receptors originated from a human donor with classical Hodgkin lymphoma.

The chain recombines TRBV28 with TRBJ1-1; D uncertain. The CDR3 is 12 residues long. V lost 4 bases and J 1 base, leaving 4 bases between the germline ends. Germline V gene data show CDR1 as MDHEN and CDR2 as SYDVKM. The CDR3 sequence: CASSSSNTEAFF. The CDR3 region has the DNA TGTGCCAGCAGTTCCTCGAACACTGAAGCTTTCTTT.

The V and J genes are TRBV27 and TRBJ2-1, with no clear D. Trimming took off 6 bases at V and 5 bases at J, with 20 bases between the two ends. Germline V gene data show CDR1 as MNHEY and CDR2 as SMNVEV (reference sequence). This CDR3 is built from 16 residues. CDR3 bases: TGTGCCAGCAGCCCTCCCCGTAAATTCAGCCACAATGAGCAGTTCTTC. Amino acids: CASSPPRKFSHNEQFF.

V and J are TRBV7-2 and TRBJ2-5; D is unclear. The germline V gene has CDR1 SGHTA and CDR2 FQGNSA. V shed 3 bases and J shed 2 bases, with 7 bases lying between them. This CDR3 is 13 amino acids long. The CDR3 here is CASSFSLQETQYF. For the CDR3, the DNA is TGTGCCAGCAGCTTCTCCCTTCAAGAGACCCAGTACTTC.

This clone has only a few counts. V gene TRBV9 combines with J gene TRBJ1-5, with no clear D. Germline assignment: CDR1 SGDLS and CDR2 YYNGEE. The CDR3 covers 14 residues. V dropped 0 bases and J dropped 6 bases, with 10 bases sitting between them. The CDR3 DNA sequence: TGTGCCAGCAGCGTAGAAGAGTTCACTCAGCCCCAGCATTTT. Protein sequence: CASSVEEFTQPQHF.

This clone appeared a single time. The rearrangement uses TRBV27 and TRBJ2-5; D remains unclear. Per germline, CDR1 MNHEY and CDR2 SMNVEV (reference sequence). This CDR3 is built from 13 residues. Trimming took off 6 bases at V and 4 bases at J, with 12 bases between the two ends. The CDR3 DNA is TGTGCCAGCAGCTCCGGATTCGCAGAGACCCAGTACTTC. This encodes CASSSGFAETQYF.

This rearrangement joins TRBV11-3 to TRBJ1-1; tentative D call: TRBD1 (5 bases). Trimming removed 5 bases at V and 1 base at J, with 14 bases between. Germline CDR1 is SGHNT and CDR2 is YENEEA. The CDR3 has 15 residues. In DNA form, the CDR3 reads TGTGCCAGCAGCCCCGAAGGGACGGAGAACACTGAAGCTTTCTTT. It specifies CASSPEGTENTEAFF.

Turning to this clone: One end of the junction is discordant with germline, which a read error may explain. The CDR3 sequence is CACSLGLAGVNEQFF. DNA of the CDR3: TGTGCCTGCAGTCTAGGACTAGCGGGAGTCAATGAGCAGTTCTTC. V gene TRBV27 combines with J gene TRBJ2-1; 13 positions match TRBD2. The germline gives CDR1 MNHEY, CDR2 SMNVEV (reference sequence). This CDR3 spans 15 amino acids.

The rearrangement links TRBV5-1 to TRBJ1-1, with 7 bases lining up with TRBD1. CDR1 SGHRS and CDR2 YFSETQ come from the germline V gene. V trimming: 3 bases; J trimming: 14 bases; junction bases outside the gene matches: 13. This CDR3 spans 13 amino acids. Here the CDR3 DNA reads TGCGCCAGCAGCTCCACCGAGCGTAGGACAGGCTTCTTT. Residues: CASSSTERRTGFF.

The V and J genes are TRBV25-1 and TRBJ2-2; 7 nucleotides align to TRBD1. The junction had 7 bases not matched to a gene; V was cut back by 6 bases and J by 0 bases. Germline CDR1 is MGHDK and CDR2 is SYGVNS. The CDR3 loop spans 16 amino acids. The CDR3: CASSLDRAPNTGELFF. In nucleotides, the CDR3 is TGTGCCAGCAGCCTCGACAGGGCGCCGAACACCGGGGAGCTGTTTTTT.

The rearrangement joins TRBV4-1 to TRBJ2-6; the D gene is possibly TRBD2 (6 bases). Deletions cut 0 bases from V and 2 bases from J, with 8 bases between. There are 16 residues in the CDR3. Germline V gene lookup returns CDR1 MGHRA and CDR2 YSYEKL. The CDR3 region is CASSQEQRAGANVLTF. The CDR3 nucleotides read TGCGCCAGCAGCCAAGAACAGCGGGCTGGGGCCAACGTCCTGACTTTC.

The CDR3 loop is CASSLVGTTYNEQFF. CDR3 DNA: TGCGCCAGCAGCTTGGTAGGGACAACCTACAATGAGCAGTTCTTC. The chain recombines TRBV5-1 with TRBJ2-1, with a tentative D call TRBD1 (6 bases). CDR1 is SGHRS and CDR2 is YFSETQ in the germline V gene. Trimming left V 0 bases short and J 2 bases short, with 9 bases between. The CDR3 runs 15 residues.

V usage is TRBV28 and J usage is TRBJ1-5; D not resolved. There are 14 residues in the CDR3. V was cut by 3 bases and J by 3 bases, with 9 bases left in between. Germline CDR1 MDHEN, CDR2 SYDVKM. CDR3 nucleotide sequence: TGTGCCAGCAGTTTTGCAGGATCCAATCAGCCCCAGCATTTT. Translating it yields CASSFAGSNQPQHF.

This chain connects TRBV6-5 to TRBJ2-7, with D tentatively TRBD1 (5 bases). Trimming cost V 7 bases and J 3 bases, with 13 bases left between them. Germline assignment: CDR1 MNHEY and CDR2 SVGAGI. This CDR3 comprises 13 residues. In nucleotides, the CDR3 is TGTGCCAGCACCGTAGGGGCAGGCTACGAGCAGTACTTC. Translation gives CASTVGAGYEQYF.

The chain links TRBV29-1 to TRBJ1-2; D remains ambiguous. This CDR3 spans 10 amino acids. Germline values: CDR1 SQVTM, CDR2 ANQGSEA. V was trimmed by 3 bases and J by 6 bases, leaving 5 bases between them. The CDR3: CSVDGNGYTF. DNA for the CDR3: TGCAGCGTTGACGGGAATGGCTACACCTTC.

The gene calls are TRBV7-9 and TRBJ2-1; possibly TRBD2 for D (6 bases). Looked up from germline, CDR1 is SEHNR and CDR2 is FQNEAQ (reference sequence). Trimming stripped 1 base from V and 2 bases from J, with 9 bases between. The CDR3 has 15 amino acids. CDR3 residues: CASSLGRAPYNEQFF. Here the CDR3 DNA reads TGTGCCAGCAGCTTAGGGAGGGCCCCCTACAATGAGCAGTTCTTC.

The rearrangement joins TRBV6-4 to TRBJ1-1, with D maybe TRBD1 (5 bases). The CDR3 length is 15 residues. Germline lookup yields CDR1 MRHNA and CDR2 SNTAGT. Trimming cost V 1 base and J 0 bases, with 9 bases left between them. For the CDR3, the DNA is TGTGCCAGCAGTGACTTTCAGGGCCTGAACACTGAAGCTTTCTTT. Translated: CASSDFQGLNTEAFF.

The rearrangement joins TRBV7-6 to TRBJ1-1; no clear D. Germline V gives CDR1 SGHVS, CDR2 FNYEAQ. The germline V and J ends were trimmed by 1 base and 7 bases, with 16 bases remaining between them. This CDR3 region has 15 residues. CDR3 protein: CASSLVANIDGEAFF. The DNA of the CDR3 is TGTGCCAGCAGCTTAGTGGCCAACATAGACGGTGAAGCTTTCTTT.

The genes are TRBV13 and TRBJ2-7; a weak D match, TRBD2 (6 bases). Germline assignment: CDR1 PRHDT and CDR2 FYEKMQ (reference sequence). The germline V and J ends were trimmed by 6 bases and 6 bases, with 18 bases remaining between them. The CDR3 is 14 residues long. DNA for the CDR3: TGTGCCAGCAGTGAAATAGGGCGGGAAGGCGAGCAGTACTTC. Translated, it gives CASSEIGREGEQYF.

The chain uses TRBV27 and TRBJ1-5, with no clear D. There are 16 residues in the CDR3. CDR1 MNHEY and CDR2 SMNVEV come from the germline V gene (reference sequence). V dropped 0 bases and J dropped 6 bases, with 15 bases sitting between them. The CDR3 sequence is CASSLSFPPRAQPQHF. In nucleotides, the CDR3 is TGTGCCAGCAGTTTATCTTTTCCCCCAAGAGCTCAGCCCCAGCATTTT.

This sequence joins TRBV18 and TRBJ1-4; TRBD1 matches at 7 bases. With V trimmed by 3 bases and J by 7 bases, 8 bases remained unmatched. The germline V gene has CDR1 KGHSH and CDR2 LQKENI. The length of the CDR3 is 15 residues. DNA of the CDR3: TGTGCCAGCTCACCTGCGCACAGGGGTGCTGAAAAACTGTTTTTT. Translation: CASSPAHRGAEKLFF.

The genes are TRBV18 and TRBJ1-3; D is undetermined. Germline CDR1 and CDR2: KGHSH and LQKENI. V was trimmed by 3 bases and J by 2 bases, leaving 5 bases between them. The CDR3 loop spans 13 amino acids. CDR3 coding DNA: TGTGCCAGCTCACCCAACACTGGAAACACCATATATTTT. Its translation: CASSPNTGNTIYF.